The 21 T cell receptor beta chains listed next were all sequenced from one sample in a study of cytomegalovirus exposure and HLA in healthy donors. 60 Vbeta and 13 Jbeta primers were used in PCR. Libraries were prepared by immunoSEQ multiplex PCR; TCRdb keeps only in-frame clonotypes and omits some of them. The profile shows about 110,000 clones, around 70% of them singletons. Specimen: PBMCs. These receptors all come from a woman in her 70s in good health and CMV-seropositive.

The sample holds one count of this clone. V is TRBV5-8 and J is TRBJ2-2, with 9 bases identical to TRBD1. There are 15 residues in the CDR3. Germline V CDR1 and CDR2: SGHTS, YDEGEE. The V and J ends lost 3 bases and 5 bases, in that order; junction bases with no gene match: 5. The CDR3 nucleotides read TGTGCCAGCAGCTCGGGACAGGGAAGGACCGGGGAGCTGTTTTTT. It yields the protein CASSSGQGRTGELFF. Complete variable domain (other parts from reference TRBV5-8 and TRBJ2-2): EAGVTQSPTHLIKTRGQQATLRCSPISGHTSVYWYQQALGLGLQFLLWYDEGEERNRGNFPPRFSGRQFPNYSSELNVNALELEDSALYLCASSSGQGRTGELFFGEGSRLTVL.

The V gene is TRBV4-2, the J gene TRBJ2-5, with D uncertain. Trimming left V 2 bases short and J 7 bases short, with 11 bases between. The CDR3 spans 13 residues. Germline assignment: CDR1 LGHNA and CDR2 YNFKEQ. CDR3 in amino acids: CASSQQASGTQYF. As DNA, the CDR3 is TGTGCCAGCAGCCAACAGGCCTCCGGGACCCAGTACTTC.

The genes are TRBV6-6 and TRBJ1-3; the match to TRBD1 covers 9 bases. Trimming took 6 bases from V and 4 from J; bases not matched to a gene: 4. Germline V gene lookup returns CDR1 MNHNY and CDR2 SVGAGI (reference sequence). The CDR3 loop spans 14 amino acids. The CDR3 spells CASSGDRGGNTIYF. CDR3 sequence (DNA): TGTGCCAGCAGCGGCGACAGGGGGGGAAACACCATATATTTT.

V usage is TRBV9 and J usage is TRBJ2-2; 14 nucleotides line up with TRBD2. CDR1 and CDR2 (germline): SGDLS, YYNGEE. CDR3 length: 18 residues. J lost 0 bases, V lost 4 bases, and 5 bases had no gene match. CDR3 protein: CASSPPGLAGANTGELFF. The CDR3 DNA sequence: TGTGCCAGCAGCCCTCCGGGACTAGCGGGGGCGAACACCGGGGAGCTGTTTTTT.

V is TRBV19 and J is TRBJ2-5; 8 bases line up with TRBD1. CDR3 length: 15 residues. Germline V gene data show CDR1 as LNHDA and CDR2 as SQIVND (reference sequence). V gave up 3 bases and J gave up 5 bases; unmatched junction bases: 8. CDR3 loop: CASSIADRAAETQYF. CDR3 nucleotides: TGTGCCAGTAGTATTGCGGACAGGGCTGCGGAGACCCAGTACTTC. Looking up the rest from reference TRBV19 and TRBJ2-5 gives the full variable domain: DGGITQSPKYLFRKEGQNVTLSCEQNLNHDAMYWYRQDPGQGLRLIYYSQIVNDFQKGDIAEGYSVSREKKESFPLTVTSAQKNPTAFYLCASSIADRAAETQYFGPGTRLLVL.

The chain recombines TRBV18 with TRBJ2-1, with a possible D match to TRBD1 (5 bases). V gave up 5 bases and J gave up 4 bases, with 12 bases separating them. Germline CDR1 reads KGHSH; CDR2 reads LQKENI. There are 14 residues in the CDR3. In nucleotides, the CDR3 is TGTGCCAGCTCAGGGTCAGACAGTTACAATGAGCAGTTCTTC. Its translation: CASSGSDSYNEQFF.

The chain couples TRBV6-5 to TRBJ1-6, with TRBD1 as a possible D gene (5 bases). From germline, CDR1 is MNHEY and CDR2 SVGAGI. The CDR3 is 14 residues long. Deletions cut 6 bases from V and 3 bases from J, with 9 bases between. CDR3 DNA sequence: TGTGCCAGCAGAAGGCAGGGCTATAATTCACCCCTCCACTTT. Translated: CASRRQGYNSPLHF.

The gene calls are TRBV7-8 and TRBJ1-3; D call uncertain. Germline V gives CDR1 SGHVS, CDR2 FQNEAQ. V dropped 3 bases and J dropped 0 bases, with 12 bases sitting between them. CDR3 length equals 16 residues. The CDR3: CASSFELLVSGNTIYF. In nucleotides, the CDR3 is TGTGCCAGCAGCTTTGAACTACTGGTCTCTGGAAACACCATATATTTT.

This clone appeared a few times. V and J are TRBV6-6 and TRBJ1-2; TRBD1 might be the D (6 bases). The germline V gene has CDR1 MNHNY and CDR2 SVGAGI (reference sequence). The CDR3 sequence is 13 residues long. The V end was cut by 5 bases, the J end by 4 bases, with 11 bases between. For the CDR3, the DNA is TGTGCCAGCAGTGGGATAGGGGGCTATGGCTACACCTTC. It codes for CASSGIGGYGYTF.

The chain recombines TRBV25-1 with TRBJ1-2; D is unresolved. From germline, CDR1 is MGHDK and CDR2 SYGVNS. Trimming stripped 1 base from V and 4 bases from J, with 7 bases between. The CDR3 is 13 residues long. CDR3 DNA sequence: TGTGCCAGCAGTGAATCCGCGGGCTATGGCTACACCTTC. This sequence encodes CASSESAGYGYTF.

V is TRBV5-6 and J is TRBJ1-5; 10 bases line up with TRBD1. Trimming at V came to 6 bases and at J to 4 bases, leaving 10 bases not matched to a gene. This CDR3 comprises 16 residues. CDR1 and CDR2 (germline): SGHDT, YYEEEE. The CDR3 sequence is CASTLYGTGANQPQHF. The CDR3 DNA sequence: TGTGCCAGCACCCTTTACGGGACAGGGGCAAATCAGCCCCAGCATTTT. The complete variable domain, with remaining parts taken from reference TRBV5-6 and TRBJ1-5, reads DAGVTQSPTHLIKTRGQQVTLRCSPKSGHDTVSWYQQALGQGPQFIFQYYEEEERQRGNFPDRFSGHQFPNYSSELNVNALLLGDSALYLCASTLYGTGANQPQHFGDGTRLSIL.

This clone was observed a few times. As DNA, the CDR3 is TGTGCCAGCACCCTTAGATTCCGGTACGAGCAGTACTTC. Residues: CASTLRFRYEQYF. This rearrangement joins TRBV11-2 to TRBJ2-7; D gene unclear. The CDR3 has 13 amino acids. V was trimmed by 7 bases and J by 4 bases, leaving 14 bases between them. Germline V gene sequence: CDR1 SGHAT, CDR2 FQNNGV. The entire variable domain, with the rest obtained from reference TRBV11-2 and TRBJ2-7, is as follows: EAGVAQSPRYKIIEKRQSVAFWCNPISGHATLYWYQQILGQGPKLLIQFQNNGVVDDSQLPKDRFSAERLKGVDSTLKIQPAKLEDSAVYLCASTLRFRYEQYFGPGTRLTVT.

The CDR3 nucleotides are TGCGCCAGCAGCTCCAGAGCGGGGGGGCGTGGCGGGGAGCTGTTTTTT. This codes for CASSSRAGGRGGELFF. The chain joins TRBV5-1 to TRBJ2-2; TRBD2 agrees at 10 bases. With V trimmed by 3 bases and J by 7 bases, 9 bases remained unmatched. CDR1 and CDR2 from the germline V gene are SGHRS and YFSETQ. CDR3 size: 16 residues.

V is TRBV7-9 and J is TRBJ2-5; tentatively, D is TRBD2 (6 bases). Germline V gene data show CDR1 as SEHNR and CDR2 as FQNEAQ (reference sequence). The CDR3 totals 14 residues. V gave up 4 bases and J gave up 4 bases, with 13 bases separating them. The CDR3 loop is CASSSYRGGETQYF. The CDR3 DNA sequence: TGTGCCAGCAGCTCCTACCGGGGAGGAGAGACCCAGTACTTC.

The V and J genes are TRBV6-1 and TRBJ2-3; 10 bases are shared with TRBD2. The CDR3 loop spans 17 amino acids. With 3 bases clipped from V and 3 bases from J, the junction kept 9 bases outside the gene matches. Per germline, CDR1 MNHNS and CDR2 SASEGT. CDR3 DNA: TGTGCCAGCAGTGAGATGGGTAGCGGGGGGCCGACAGATACGCAGTATTTT. Translated: CASSEMGSGGPTDTQYF.

This clone turned up a few times. The chain joins TRBV19 to TRBJ2-7; TRBD2 might be the D (6 bases). The length of the CDR3 is 14 residues. Germline CDR1 and CDR2: LNHDA and SQIVND (reference sequence). V was pared by 3 bases and J by 2 bases, with 11 bases between. The CDR3 reads CASSMRGTAYEQYF. The DNA for the CDR3 is TGTGCCAGTAGTATGCGGGGTACGGCCTACGAGCAGTACTTC. The full variable domain, rest sourced from reference TRBV19 and TRBJ2-7, is DGGITQSPKYLFRKEGQNVTLSCEQNLNHDAMYWYRQDPGQGLRLIYYSQIVNDFQKGDIAEGYSVSREKKESFPLTVTSAQKNPTAFYLCASSMRGTAYEQYFGPGTRLTVT.

V usage is TRBV30 and J usage is TRBJ1-3; 9 bases match TRBD1. The junction had 8 bases not matched to a gene; V was cut back by 4 bases and J by 4 bases. The CDR3 covers 15 residues. Germline-derived CDR1 and CDR2 are GTSNPN and SVGIG (reference sequence). In DNA, the CDR3 is TGTGCCTGGACCATACAGGGGGCCGCAGGAAACACCATATATTTT. Amino acids: CAWTIQGAAGNTIYF.

The J gene is TRBJ2-5, the V gene TRBV10-3; the match to TRBD1 covers 12 bases. The CDR3 runs to 15 residues. Germline V gene sequence: CDR1 ENHRY, CDR2 SYGVKD. With 5 bases clipped from V and 4 bases from J, the junction kept 5 bases outside the gene matches. The CDR3 DNA follows: TGTGCCATCAGTCTGGGACAGGGGGCGGGAGAGACCCAGTACTTC. It specifies CAISLGQGAGETQYF.

The V gene is TRBV10-2, the J gene TRBJ1-2; maybe TRBD1 (5 bases). Trimming stripped 0 bases from V and 2 bases from J, with 7 bases between. CDR3 size: 14 residues. In germline, CDR1 is WSHSY, CDR2 SAAADI. The CDR3 region has the DNA TGCGCCAGCAGTGAGTCTGGGGGGAACTATGGCTACACCTTC. Its translation: CASSESGGNYGYTF.

The CDR3 DNA sequence: TGTGCCTGGGGGGTTCGGGGGGCTTACGAGCAGTACTTC. This encodes CAWGVRGAYEQYF. The gene calls are TRBV30 and TRBJ2-7; possibly TRBD2 for D (7 bases). The V and J ends lost 5 bases and 4 bases respectively, with 15 bases between them. This CDR3 has 13 residues. Germline CDR1 and CDR2: GTSNPN and SVGIG (reference sequence).

The rearrangement joins TRBV2 to TRBJ2-5; TRBD2 is a possible D gene (7 bases). Germline loops: CDR1 SNHLY, CDR2 FYNNEI. The CDR3 is made up of 15 amino acids. With 3 bases removed from V and 2 bases from J, the gap between germline ends came to 13 bases. The CDR3 DNA reads TGTGCCAGCAGTGAGGGGCGGGGGCTACAAGAGACCCAGTACTTC. It is translated as CASSEGRGLQETQYF.